The 16 T cell receptor beta chains in this list originate from one sample, sequenced in a study of blood T cell repertoires in COVID-19. Repertoires were generated with immunoSEQ multiplex PCR, while TCRdb's copy carries only in-frame clones and drops some. Found here are some 79,000 clones, 75% to 90% of them singletons; the top ten hold approximately 15%. The sequencing sample was made of peripheral blood. The receptors stem from a man between 70 and 80 years old with active or convalescent COVID-19.

The V gene is TRBV29-1, the J gene TRBJ2-7; 11 bases are a match to TRBD2. Germline V gene data show CDR1 as SQVTM and CDR2 as ANQGSEA. V lost 5 bases and J lost 1; bases outside the gene matches: 7. The CDR3 extends over 15 amino acids. The CDR3 region has the DNA TGCAGCGTTTCCGGGACTAGCGGAGAATCCTACGAGCAGTACTTC. Translation gives CSVSGTSGESYEQYF.

V and J are TRBV5-1 and TRBJ1-3; TRBD1 matches at 9 bases. Germline V gene sequence: CDR1 SGHRS, CDR2 YFSETQ. The V and J ends lost 3 bases and 2 bases, in that order; junction bases with no gene match: 3. The CDR3 is 15 residues long. This CDR3 reads CASSSTGGAGNTIYF. The CDR3 DNA reads TGCGCCAGCAGCTCCACAGGGGGCGCTGGAAACACCATATATTTT.

The chain has TRBV19 and TRBJ1-5; 8 nucleotides line up with TRBD1. Germline values: CDR1 LNHDA, CDR2 SQIVND (reference sequence). The CDR3 is made up of 14 amino acids. With 3 bases clipped from V and 5 bases from J, the junction kept 3 bases outside the gene matches. The CDR3 region has the DNA TGTGCCAGTAGTATCACAGGGGGGGATCAGCCCCAGCATTTT. This translates into CASSITGGDQPQHF.

The table lists this clone with a few counts. The chain combines TRBV5-1 with TRBJ1-2, with 10 bases fitting TRBD1. Germline V gives CDR1 SGHRS, CDR2 YFSETQ. V lost 1 base, J lost 6 bases, and 15 bases stayed unmatched. The CDR3 covers 18 residues. This chain's CDR3 is CASSLYTGTGARGDGYTF. The CDR3 nucleotides read TGCGCCAGCAGCTTGTATACCGGGACAGGGGCCAGGGGTGATGGCTACACCTTC.

This chain connects TRBV10-3 to TRBJ1-3; 7 bases line up with TRBD1. J lost 0 bases, V lost 11 bases, and 7 bases had no gene match. The CDR3 covers 14 residues. Germline V CDR1 and CDR2: ENHRY, SYGVKD. CDR3 amino acids: CAFRDSSSGNTIYF. CDR3 bases: TGTGCCTTCCGGGACAGTAGCTCTGGAAACACCATATATTTT.

This clone was seen more than once but under ten times. The chain joins TRBV6-5 to TRBJ2-7; 9 nucleotides line up with TRBD2. The CDR3 is 14 amino acids. V dropped 2 bases and J dropped 3; count of bases not matched to a gene: 2. Germline lookup yields CDR1 MNHEY and CDR2 SVGAGI. The CDR3 bases are TGTGCCAGCAGTTACCAGACTAGCGGCTACGAGCAGTACTTC. This sequence encodes CASSYQTSGYEQYF.

The chain joins TRBV30 to TRBJ1-5; D possibly corresponds to TRBD1 (6 bases). The CDR3 length is 13 residues. Germline V gene sequence: CDR1 GTSNPN, CDR2 SVGIG (reference sequence). V gave up 3 bases and J gave up 4 bases, with 10 bases separating them. The CDR3: CAWSGRGNQPQHF. The CDR3, as DNA: TGTGCCTGGAGCGGAAGGGGGAATCAGCCCCAGCATTTT.

The table lists this clone with a few counts. The rearrangement uses TRBV23-1 and TRBJ1-2; D may be TRBD1 (5 bases). TRBV23-1 carries the ORF label, with uncertain function. The CDR3 covers 13 residues. Trimming took off 3 bases at V and 8 bases at J, with 13 bases between the two ends. CDR3 DNA sequence: TGCGCCAGCAGTCAGTATCCAGGGTACGGCTACACCTTC. Translation: CASSQYPGYGYTF.

This rearrangement joins TRBV6-5 to TRBJ1-4; maybe TRBD1 (6 bases). V was cut by 6 bases and J by 13 bases, with 12 bases left in between. CDR3 length: 11 residues. Germline V lookup: CDR1 MNHEY, CDR2 SVGAGI. The CDR3 DNA is TGTGCCAGCAGCCCGGACAGAAGACTGTTTTTT. Translated, it gives CASSPDRRLFF.

The chain has TRBV28 and TRBJ1-2, with a possible D match to TRBD1 (6 bases). The germline gives CDR1 MDHEN, CDR2 SYDVKM. The CDR3 has 15 amino acids. V was pared by 3 bases and J by 0 bases, with 11 bases between. The CDR3 sequence: CASSFPGAANYGYTF. The CDR3, as DNA: TGTGCCAGCAGTTTCCCAGGGGCAGCTAACTATGGCTACACCTTC.

This chain joins TRBV30 and TRBJ1-2; 11 bases line up with TRBD1. With V trimmed by 3 bases and J by 5 bases, 2 bases remained unmatched. Looked up from germline, CDR1 is GTSNPN and CDR2 is SVGIG (reference sequence). CDR3 length: 13 residues. CDR3 DNA: TGTGCCTGGAGGGGACAGGGGGTATATGGCTACACCTTC. Residues: CAWRGQGVYGYTF.

The chain employs TRBV7-2 and TRBJ2-7; 13 nucleotides line up with TRBD2. V lost 3 bases and J lost 5; bases outside the gene matches: 7. The CDR3 extends over 16 amino acids. Germline CDR1 SGHTA, CDR2 FQGNSA. The chain's CDR3 is CASSLRLAGGRDEQYF. CDR3 nucleotides: TGTGCCAGCAGCTTGCGACTAGCGGGAGGTAGGGACGAGCAGTACTTC.

This rearrangement joins TRBV6-6 to TRBJ2-7; 9 bases line up with TRBD2. V was clipped by 2 bases and J by 6 bases; unmatched bases: 8. This CDR3 has 15 residues. Germline V CDR1 and CDR2: MNHNY, SVGAGI (reference sequence). The CDR3 spells CASSYGNSGSGEQYF. DNA of the CDR3: TGTGCCAGCAGTTACGGTAATAGCGGGAGTGGCGAGCAGTACTTC.

The chain uses TRBV9 and TRBJ1-2; TRBD1 agrees at 10 bases. There are 16 residues in the CDR3. CDR1 SGDLS and CDR2 YYNGEE come from the germline V gene. V lost 0 bases to trimming and J lost 8 bases; unmatched junction nucleotides: 10. The chain's CDR3 is CASSVGGTGVEVGYTF. The CDR3 DNA is TGTGCCAGCAGCGTAGGAGGGACAGGGGTCGAAGTCGGCTACACCTTC. The full variable domain, its missing parts supplied by reference TRBV9 and TRBJ1-2, is DSGVTQTPKHLITATGQRVTLRCSPRSGDLSVYWYQQSLDQGLQFLIQYYNGEERAKGNILERFSAQQFPDLHSELNLSSLELGDSALYFCASSVGGTGVEVGYTFGSGTRLTVV.

The chain employs TRBV9 and TRBJ2-1; possible D gene TRBD2, 5 bases. Trimming shortened V by 1 base and J by 4 bases, and 9 bases separated the two germline ends. This CDR3 region has 14 residues. The germline gives CDR1 SGDLS, CDR2 YYNGEE. CDR3 residues: CASSVPDSYNEQFF. CDR3 nucleotide sequence: TGTGCCAGCAGCGTACCGGACTCGTACAATGAGCAGTTCTTC. The variable domain in full, with the rest retrieved from reference TRBV9 and TRBJ2-1, is DSGVTQTPKHLITATGQRVTLRCSPRSGDLSVYWYQQSLDQGLQFLIQYYNGEERAKGNILERFSAQQFPDLHSELNLSSLELGDSALYFCASSVPDSYNEQFFGPGTRLTVL.

The chain combines TRBV9 with TRBJ2-1, with 10 bases aligning to TRBD2. V shed 2 bases, J shed 0 bases, and the junction held 2 bases outside the gene matches. Germline lookup yields CDR1 SGDLS and CDR2 YYNGEE. The CDR3 has 16 amino acids. The CDR3 sequence: CASSVSSGSSYNEQFF. In nucleotides, the CDR3 is TGTGCCAGCAGCGTTTCTAGCGGGAGCTCCTACAATGAGCAGTTCTTC.